Listed below are T cell receptor beta chains from one sample, sequenced in a study of blood T cell repertoires in COVID-19. Clones were read by immunoSEQ multiplex PCR, and TCRdb kept only the in-frame ones, dropping some. This sample carries roughly 180,000 clones, 80% of them seen once, and the ten largest clones take approximately 15%. Sequencing was done on a sample of PBMCs or T cells enriched from blood (not recorded which). Receptors originate from a man in his 60s who had been exposed to COVID-19. The conserved cysteine and the conserved F or W are not part of the CDR3 here.

J	V	CDR3
TRBJ1-5	TRBV27	ASQARGGNQPQH
TRBJ2-5	TRBV24-1	ATSDLSGTSRETQY
TRBJ1-1	TRBV6-5	ASIPAGATEAF
TRBJ1-2	TRBV11-3	ASSLAAGPYGYT
TRBJ1-5	TRBV2	ASRGQVNQPQH
TRBJ2-3	TRBV14	ASSQGRGGPTDTQY
TRBJ1-1	TRBV30	ALDLDTEAF
TRBJ2-5	TRBV19	ASSITGGTETQY
TRBJ1-3	TRBV5-4	ASSLAGGNTIY
TRBJ2-7	TRBV5-6	ASSFGEYEQY
TRBJ1-2	TRBV6-4	ASSILDRGPDSSYGYT
TRBJ1-6	TRBV5-4	ASSARGSSYNSPLH
TRBJ1-2	TRBV5-4	ASSRRRAYGYT
TRBJ2-1	TRBV5-1	ASSLADRNNEQF
TRBJ1-2	TRBV7-2	ASSIRDRGTGGYT
TRBJ2-1	TRBV7-3	ASSPRRLAGNKGNYNEQF
TRBJ1-2	TRBV19	ASSIVDRGYT
TRBJ1-1	TRBV28	ASSKNRGTEAF